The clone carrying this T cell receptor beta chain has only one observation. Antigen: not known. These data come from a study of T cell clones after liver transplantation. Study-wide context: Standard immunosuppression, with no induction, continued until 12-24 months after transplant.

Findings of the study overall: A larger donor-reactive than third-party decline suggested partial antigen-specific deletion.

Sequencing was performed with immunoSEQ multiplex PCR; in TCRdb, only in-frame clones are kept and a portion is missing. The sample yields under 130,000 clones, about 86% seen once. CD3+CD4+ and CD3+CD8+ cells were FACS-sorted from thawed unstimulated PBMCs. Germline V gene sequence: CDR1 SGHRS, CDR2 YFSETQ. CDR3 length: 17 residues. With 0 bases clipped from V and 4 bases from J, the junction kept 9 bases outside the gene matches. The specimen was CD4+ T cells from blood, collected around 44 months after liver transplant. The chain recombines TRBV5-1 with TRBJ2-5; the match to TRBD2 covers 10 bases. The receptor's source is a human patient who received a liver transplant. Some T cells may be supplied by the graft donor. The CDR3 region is CASSLASSGSGGETQYF. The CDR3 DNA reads TGCGCCAGCAGCTTGGCCTCTAGCGGGAGCGGAGGAGAGACCCAGTACTTC.